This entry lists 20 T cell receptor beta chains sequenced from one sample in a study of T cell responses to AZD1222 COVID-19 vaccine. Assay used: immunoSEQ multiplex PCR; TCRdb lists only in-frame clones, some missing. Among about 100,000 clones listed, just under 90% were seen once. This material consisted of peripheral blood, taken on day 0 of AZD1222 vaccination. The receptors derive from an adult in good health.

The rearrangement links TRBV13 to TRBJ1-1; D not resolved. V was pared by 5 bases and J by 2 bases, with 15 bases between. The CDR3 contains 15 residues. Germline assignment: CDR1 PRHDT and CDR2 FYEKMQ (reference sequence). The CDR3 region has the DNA TGTGCCAGCAGCCGTTCGGGTGGCCCTAACACTGAAGCTTTCTTT. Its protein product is CASSRSGGPNTEAFF. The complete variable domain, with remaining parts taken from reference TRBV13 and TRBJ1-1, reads AAGVIQSPRHLIKEKRETATLKCYPIPRHDTVYWYQQGPGQDPQFLISFYEKMQSDKGSIPDRFSAQQFSDYHSELNMSSLELGDSALYFCASSRSGGPNTEAFFGQGTRLTVV.

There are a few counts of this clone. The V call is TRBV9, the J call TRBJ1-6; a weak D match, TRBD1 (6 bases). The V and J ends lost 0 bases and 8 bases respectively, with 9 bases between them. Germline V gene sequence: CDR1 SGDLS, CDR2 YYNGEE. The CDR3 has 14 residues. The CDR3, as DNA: TGTGCCAGCAGCGTAGAGGGGGAAGATTCACCCCTCCACTTT. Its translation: CASSVEGEDSPLHF.

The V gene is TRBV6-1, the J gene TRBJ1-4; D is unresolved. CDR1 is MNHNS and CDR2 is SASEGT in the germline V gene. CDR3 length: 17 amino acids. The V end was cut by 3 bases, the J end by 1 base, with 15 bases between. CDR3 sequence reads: CASSDEAPFRTNEKLFF. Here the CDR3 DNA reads TGTGCCAGCAGTGACGAGGCCCCTTTTAGAACTAATGAAAAACTGTTTTTT.

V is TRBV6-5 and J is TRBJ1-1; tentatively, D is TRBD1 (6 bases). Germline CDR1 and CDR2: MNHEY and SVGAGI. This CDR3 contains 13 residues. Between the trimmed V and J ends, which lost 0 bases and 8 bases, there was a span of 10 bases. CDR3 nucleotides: TGTGCCAGCAGTTACTCGAGGGGACAAGAAGCTTTCTTT. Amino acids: CASSYSRGQEAFF.

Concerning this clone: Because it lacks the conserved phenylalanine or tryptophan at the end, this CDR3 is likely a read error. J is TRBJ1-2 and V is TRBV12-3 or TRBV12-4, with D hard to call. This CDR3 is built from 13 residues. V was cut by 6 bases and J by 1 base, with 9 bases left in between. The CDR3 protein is CASSLSYNYGYTL. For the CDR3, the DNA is TGTGCCAGCAGCCTGAGTTATAACTATGGCTACACCCTC.

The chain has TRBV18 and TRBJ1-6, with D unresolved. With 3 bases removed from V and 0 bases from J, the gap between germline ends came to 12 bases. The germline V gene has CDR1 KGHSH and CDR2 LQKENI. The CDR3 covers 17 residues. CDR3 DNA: TGTGCCAGCTCACCGAACATCTTAAGCTCCTATAATTCACCCCTCCACTTT. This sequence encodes CASSPNILSSYNSPLHF.

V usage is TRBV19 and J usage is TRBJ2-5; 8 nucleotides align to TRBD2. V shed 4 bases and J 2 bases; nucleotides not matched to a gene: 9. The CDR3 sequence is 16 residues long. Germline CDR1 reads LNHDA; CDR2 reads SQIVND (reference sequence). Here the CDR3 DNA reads TGTGCCAGTAGTACCCCCCGTACTAGCGGACAAGAGACCCAGTACTTC. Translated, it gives CASSTPRTSGQETQYF.

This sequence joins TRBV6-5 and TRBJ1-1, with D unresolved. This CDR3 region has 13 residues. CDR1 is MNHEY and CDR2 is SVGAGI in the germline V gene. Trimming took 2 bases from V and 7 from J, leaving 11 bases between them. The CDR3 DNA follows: TGTGCCAGCAGTTACGCTTATGGCCTTGAAGCTTTCTTT. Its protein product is CASSYAYGLEAFF.

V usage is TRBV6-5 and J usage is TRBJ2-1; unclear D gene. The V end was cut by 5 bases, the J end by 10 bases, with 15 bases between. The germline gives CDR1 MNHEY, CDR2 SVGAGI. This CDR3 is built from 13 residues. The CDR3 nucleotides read TGTGCCAGCAGTACCCCCCCGGGCCTAGAGCAGTTCTTC. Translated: CASSTPPGLEQFF.

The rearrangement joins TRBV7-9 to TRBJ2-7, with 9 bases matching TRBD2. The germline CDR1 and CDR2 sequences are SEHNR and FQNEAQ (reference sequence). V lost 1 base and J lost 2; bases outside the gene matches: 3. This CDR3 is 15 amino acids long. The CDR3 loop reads CASSLGTSATYEQYF. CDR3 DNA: TGTGCCAGCAGCTTAGGGACTAGCGCGACCTACGAGCAGTACTTC.

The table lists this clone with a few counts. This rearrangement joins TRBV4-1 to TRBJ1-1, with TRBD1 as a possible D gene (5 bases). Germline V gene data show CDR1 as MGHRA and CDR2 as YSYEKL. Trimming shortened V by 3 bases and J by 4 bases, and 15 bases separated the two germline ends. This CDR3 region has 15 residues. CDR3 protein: CASSHPGGKGTEAFF. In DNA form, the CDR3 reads TGCGCCAGCAGCCACCCTGGGGGGAAAGGCACTGAAGCTTTCTTT.

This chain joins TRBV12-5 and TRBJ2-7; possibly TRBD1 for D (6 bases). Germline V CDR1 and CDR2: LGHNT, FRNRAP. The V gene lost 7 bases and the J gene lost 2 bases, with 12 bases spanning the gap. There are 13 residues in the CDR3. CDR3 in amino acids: CASALGTPYEQYF. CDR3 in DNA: TGTGCTAGTGCCCTCGGGACACCCTACGAGCAGTACTTC.

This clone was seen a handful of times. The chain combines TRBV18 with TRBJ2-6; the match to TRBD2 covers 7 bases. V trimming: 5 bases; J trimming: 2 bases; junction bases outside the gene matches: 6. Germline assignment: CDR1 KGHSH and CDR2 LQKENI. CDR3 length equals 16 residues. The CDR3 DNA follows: TGTGCCAGCTCAAGCGGGACGGTACCTGGGGCCAACGTCCTGACTTTC. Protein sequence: CASSSGTVPGANVLTF.

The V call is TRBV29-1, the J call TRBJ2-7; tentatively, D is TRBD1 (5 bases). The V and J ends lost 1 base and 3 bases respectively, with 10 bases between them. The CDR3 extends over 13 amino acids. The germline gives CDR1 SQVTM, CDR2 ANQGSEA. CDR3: CSVEGLRGYEQYF. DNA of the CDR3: TGCAGCGTTGAAGGTCTAAGGGGCTACGAGCAGTACTTC.

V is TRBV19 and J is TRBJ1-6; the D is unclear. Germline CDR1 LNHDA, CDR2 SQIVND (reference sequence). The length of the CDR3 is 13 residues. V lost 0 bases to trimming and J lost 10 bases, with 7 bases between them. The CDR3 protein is CASSIDWGSPLHF. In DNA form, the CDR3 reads TGTGCCAGTAGTATAGACTGGGGATCACCCCTCCACTTT. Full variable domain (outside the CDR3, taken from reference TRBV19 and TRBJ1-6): DGGITQSPKYLFRKEGQNVTLSCEQNLNHDAMYWYRQDPGQGLRLIYYSQIVNDFQKGDIAEGYSVSREKKESFPLTVTSAQKNPTAFYLCASSIDWGSPLHFGNGTRLTVT.

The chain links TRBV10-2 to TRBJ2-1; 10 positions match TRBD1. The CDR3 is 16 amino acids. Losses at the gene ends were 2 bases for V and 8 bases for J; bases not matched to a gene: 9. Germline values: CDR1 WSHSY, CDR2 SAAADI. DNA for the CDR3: TGCGCCAGCAGTGAGATTCGACAGGGGGCTCTCGATGAGCAGTTCTTC. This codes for CASSEIRQGALDEQFF.

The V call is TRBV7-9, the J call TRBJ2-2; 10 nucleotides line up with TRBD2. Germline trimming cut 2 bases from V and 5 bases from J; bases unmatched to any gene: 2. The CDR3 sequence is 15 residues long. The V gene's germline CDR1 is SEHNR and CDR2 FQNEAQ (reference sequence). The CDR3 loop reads CASSLLAGDTGELFF. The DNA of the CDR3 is TGTGCCAGCAGCTTACTAGCGGGAGATACCGGGGAGCTGTTTTTT. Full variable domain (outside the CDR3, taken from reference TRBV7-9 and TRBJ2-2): DTGVSQNPRHKITKRGQNVTFRCDPISEHNRLYWYRQTLGQGPEFLTYFQNEAQLEKSRLLSDRFSAERPKGSFSTLEIQRTEQGDSAMYLCASSLLAGDTGELFFGEGSRLTVL.

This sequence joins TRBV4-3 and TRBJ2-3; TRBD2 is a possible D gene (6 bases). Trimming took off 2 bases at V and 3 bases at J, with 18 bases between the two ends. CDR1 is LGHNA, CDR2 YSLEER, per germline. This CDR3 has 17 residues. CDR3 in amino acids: CASSQPSDGGFTDTQYF. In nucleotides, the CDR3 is TGCGCCAGCAGCCAACCGTCCGATGGGGGGTTTACAGATACGCAGTATTTT.

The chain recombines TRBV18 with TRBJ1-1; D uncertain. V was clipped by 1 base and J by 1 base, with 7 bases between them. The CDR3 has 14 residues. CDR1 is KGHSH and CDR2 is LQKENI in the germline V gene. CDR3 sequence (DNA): TGTGCCAGCTCACCACAGCCAAGGAACACTGAAGCTTTCTTT. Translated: CASSPQPRNTEAFF.

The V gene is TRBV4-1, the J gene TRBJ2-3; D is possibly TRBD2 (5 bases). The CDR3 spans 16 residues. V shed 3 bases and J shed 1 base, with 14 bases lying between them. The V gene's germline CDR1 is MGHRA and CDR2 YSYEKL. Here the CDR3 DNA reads TGCGCCAGCAGCCACAAATTAGGAGGTGGCACAGATACGCAGTATTTT. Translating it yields CASSHKLGGGTDTQYF.